The next 25 T cell receptor beta chains were all read from a single sample in a study of PD-1 blockade in classical Hodgkin lymphoma. The protocol was immunoSEQ multiplex PCR, while the TCRdb copy is restricted to in-frame clones and leaves out a portion. The data hold tens of thousands of clones, with approximately 94% observed a single time. No patient escaped relapse after autologous stem cell transplantation, and brentuximab vedotin exposure varied. The sample here was peripheral blood mononuclear cells (PBMCs), taken at baseline. The receptors come from a human donor with classical Hodgkin lymphoma.

This rearrangement joins TRBV7-2 to TRBJ1-3; weak D call: TRBD1 (5 bases). V lost 5 bases and J lost 4, with 21 bases in between. CDR1 SGHTA and CDR2 FQGNSA come from the germline V gene. The CDR3 contains 17 residues. CDR3 region: CASSQRNPWGGGNTIYF. As DNA, the CDR3 is TGTGCCAGCAGCCAGCGGAATCCTTGGGGGGGAGGAAACACCATATATTTT.

The V call is TRBV7-2, the J call TRBJ2-1, with 11 bases aligning to TRBD2. The J segment lost 10 bases and the V segment lost 1 base, leaving 9 bases of the junction unmatched. CDR3 size: 16 residues. Germline-derived CDR1 and CDR2 are SGHTA and FQGNSA. The CDR3 reads CASSLVNLGLAEEQFF. The CDR3 bases are TGTGCCAGCAGCTTAGTGAATCTGGGACTAGCGGAGGAGCAGTTCTTC.

The gene calls are TRBV18 and TRBJ1-5; 9 nucleotides match TRBD1. The length of the CDR3 is 20 residues. The germline V gene encodes CDR1 KGHSH and CDR2 LQKENI. Trimming took 1 base from V and 0 from J; bases not matched to a gene: 13. CDR3 DNA: TGTGCCAGCTCACCACGTTCTGGGACAGGGCCTGCCTATAGCAATCAGCCCCAGCATTTT. It codes for CASSPRSGTGPAYSNQPQHF. Drawing the rest from reference TRBV18 and TRBJ1-5, the complete variable domain is NAGVMQNPRHLVRRRGQEARLRCSPMKGHSHVYWYRQLPEEGLKFMVYLQKENIIDESGMPKERFSAEFPKEGPSILRIQQVVRGDSAAYFCASSPRSGTGPAYSNQPQHFGDGTRLSIL.

This sequence joins TRBV19 and TRBJ1-1, with a weak D call TRBD1 (5 bases). The germline CDR1 and CDR2 sequences are LNHDA and SQIVND (reference sequence). There are 14 residues in the CDR3. V dropped 7 bases and J dropped 3 bases, with 15 bases sitting between them. The chain's CDR3 is CASTARQGDTEAFF. In DNA form, the CDR3 reads TGTGCCAGTACCGCCAGGCAGGGCGACACTGAAGCTTTCTTT.

The chain uses TRBV27 and TRBJ2-1; D is unresolved. CDR1 MNHEY and CDR2 SMNVEV come from the germline V gene (reference sequence). Deletions cut 6 bases from V and 3 bases from J, with 15 bases between. This CDR3 is built from 15 residues. CDR3 coding DNA: TGTGCCAGCAGCCCCGGGCAGTCCCTCTACAATGAGCAGTTCTTC. It codes for CASSPGQSLYNEQFF.

This sequence joins TRBV30 and TRBJ2-1; D is unresolved. Germline-derived CDR1 and CDR2 are GTSNPN and SVGIG (reference sequence). The CDR3 contains 12 residues. Trimming shortened V by 2 bases and J by 4 bases, and 6 bases separated the two germline ends. The CDR3 coding sequence is TGTGCCTGGAGTTGGCAGTACAATGAGCAGTTCTTC. As protein: CAWSWQYNEQFF.

The genes are TRBV14 and TRBJ2-5; tentatively, D is TRBD2 (7 bases). The length of the CDR3 is 14 residues. The germline gives CDR1 SGHDN, CDR2 FVKESK. V lost 0 bases and J lost 7, with 12 bases in between. This CDR3 is CASSQDWRGGTQYF. The CDR3 region has the DNA TGTGCCAGCAGCCAAGATTGGAGGGGGGGGACCCAGTACTTC.

This chain links TRBV2 with TRBJ2-6, with D perhaps matching TRBD1 (5 bases). CDR3 length equals 14 residues. Germline V gives CDR1 SNHLY, CDR2 FYNNEI. Trimming took 7 bases from V and 4 from J, leaving 11 bases between them. The CDR3 is CASTQGGGANVLTF. The CDR3 coding sequence is TGTGCCAGCACCCAGGGCGGAGGGGCCAACGTCCTGACTTTC.

The sample holds a few counts of this clone. The chain employs TRBV6-1 and TRBJ1-2; a weak D match, TRBD1 (6 bases). Germline CDR1 is MNHNS and CDR2 is SASEGT. The CDR3 extends over 13 amino acids. Between the trimmed V and J ends, which lost 10 bases and 10 bases, there was a span of 22 bases. The DNA of the CDR3 is TGTGCCATCCAACGACAGGTATTAGACTTCTACACCTTC. Its translation: CAIQRQVLDFYTF.

The chain is built from TRBV27 and TRBJ1-5; D is unresolved. The CDR3 contains 13 residues. Germline CDR1 and CDR2: MNHEY and SMNVEV (reference sequence). The germline V and J ends were trimmed by 2 bases and 3 bases, with 5 bases remaining between them. CDR3 residues: CASSLTDNQPQHF. The CDR3 DNA is TGTGCCAGCAGTTTAACAGACAATCAGCCCCAGCATTTT.

V gene TRBV7-9 combines with J gene TRBJ1-4; D unresolved. The V and J ends lost 5 bases and 7 bases respectively, with 11 bases between them. Germline V gene sequence: CDR1 SEHNR, CDR2 FQNEAQ (reference sequence). This CDR3 is built from 13 residues. The CDR3 loop reads CASSPPSGEKLFF. The CDR3 DNA reads TGTGCCAGCAGCCCCCCGTCAGGTGAAAAACTGTTTTTT. The full variable domain, its missing parts supplied by reference TRBV7-9 and TRBJ1-4, is DTGVSQNPRHKITKRGQNVTFRCDPISEHNRLYWYRQTLGQGPEFLTYFQNEAQLEKSRLLSDRFSAERPKGSFSTLEIQRTEQGDSAMYLCASSPPSGEKLFFGSGTQLSVL.

V gene TRBV6-1 combines with J gene TRBJ2-6; tentatively, D is TRBD1 (5 bases). V lost 5 bases and J lost 0, with 8 bases in between. The CDR3 sequence is 15 residues long. Germline CDR1 reads MNHNS; CDR2 reads SASEGT. The CDR3 DNA is TGTGCCAGCAGTATCAGGGACTCTGGGGCCAACGTCCTGACTTTC. Translated: CASSIRDSGANVLTF.

The CDR3 loop reads CASSLEVAGSAGELFF. In nucleotides, the CDR3 is TGTGCCAGCAGCTTAGAGGTAGCCGGGTCGGCCGGGGAGCTGTTTTTT. V gene TRBV11-2 combines with J gene TRBJ2-2; D uncertain. CDR1 is SGHAT, CDR2 FQNNGV, per germline. Trimming left V 0 bases short and J 6 bases short, with 14 bases between. The length of the CDR3 is 16 residues.

The rearrangement links TRBV30 to TRBJ2-3; D uncertain. The germline V gene encodes CDR1 GTSNPN and CDR2 SVGIG (reference sequence). This CDR3 is 13 amino acids long. V shed 4 bases and J shed 4 bases, with 12 bases lying between them. DNA of the CDR3: TGTGCCTGGACAGACGGTGCGGCAGATACGCAGTATTTT. It codes for CAWTDGAADTQYF.

This chain joins TRBV27 and TRBJ2-7; no clear D gene. CDR1 MNHEY and CDR2 SMNVEV come from the germline V gene (reference sequence). V lost 7 bases and J lost 0, with 16 bases in between. The length of the CDR3 is 15 residues. CDR3 nucleotide sequence: TGTGCCAGCACAATGAAGCCTAGGAGCTCCTACGAGCAGTACTTC. It specifies CASTMKPRSSYEQYF.

The chain is built from TRBV2 and TRBJ2-5; no clear D. Germline values: CDR1 SNHLY, CDR2 FYNNEI. The length of the CDR3 is 13 residues. Trimming stripped 3 bases from V and 5 bases from J, with 10 bases between. Here the CDR3 DNA reads TGTGCCAGCAGTGATAGCATACGGGAGACCCAGTACTTC. Translating it yields CASSDSIRETQYF.

This clone occurred a few times. This chain uses TRBV2 with TRBJ1-5, with TRBD1 as a possible D gene (5 bases). The germline gives CDR1 SNHLY, CDR2 FYNNEI. The CDR3 has 12 amino acids. Trimming stripped 7 bases from V and 5 bases from J, with 9 bases between. CDR3 nucleotides: TGTGCCAGCACCCGGGACGATCAGCCCCAGCATTTT. Protein: CASTRDDQPQHF.

The V call is TRBV30, the J call TRBJ1-5; D ambiguous. Germline V lookup: CDR1 GTSNPN, CDR2 SVGIG (reference sequence). The germline V and J ends were trimmed by 0 bases and 5 bases, with 11 bases remaining between them. This CDR3 has 14 amino acids. CDR3 protein: CAWSVKGPYQPQHF. The CDR3 nucleotides read TGTGCCTGGAGTGTCAAGGGCCCGTATCAGCCCCAGCATTTT.

Points on this clone: The sample contains more than one DNA sequence encoding this CDR3. Here the CDR3 reads CASSPPGQGNEKLFF. The CDR3 DNA is TGTGCCAGCTCACCACCGGGACAGGGAAATGAAAAACTGTTTTTT. The rearrangement joins TRBV18 to TRBJ1-4; 9 positions match TRBD1. With V trimmed by 0 bases and J by 5 bases, 1 base remained unmatched. Germline lookup yields CDR1 KGHSH and CDR2 LQKENI. The length of the CDR3 is 15 residues.

The chain is built from TRBV28 and TRBJ2-5; weak D call: TRBD1 (5 bases). This CDR3 is 14 amino acids long. Per germline, CDR1 MDHEN and CDR2 SYDVKM. V lost 3 bases and J 5 bases, leaving 13 bases between the germline ends. The CDR3 region has the DNA TGTGCCAGCAGTTTGGCAGGGATCCAGGAGACCCAGTACTTC. Translation: CASSLAGIQETQYF.

This rearrangement joins TRBV18 to TRBJ2-1; 10 bases are shared with TRBD2. The CDR3 extends over 16 amino acids. CDR1 is KGHSH and CDR2 is LQKENI in the germline V gene. The V segment lost 2 bases and the J segment 5 bases; nucleotides outside the gene matches: 6. The CDR3 DNA follows: TGTGCCAGCTCACCATACGGGACTAGCGAAAACAATGAGCAGTTCTTC. Translation gives CASSPYGTSENNEQFF.

As regards this clone: The same CDR3 can be traced to other DNA sequences in this sample. The gene calls are TRBV5-1 and TRBJ2-7; unclear D gene. The V gene's germline CDR1 is SGHRS and CDR2 YFSETQ. There are 11 residues in the CDR3. V lost 3 bases and J 1 base, leaving 2 bases between the germline ends. The CDR3 loop is CASSSSYEQYF. The CDR3 DNA follows: TGCGCCAGCAGCTCGTCCTACGAGCAGTACTTC.

The chain has TRBV30 and TRBJ2-5; 8 positions match TRBD2. The CDR3 runs to 18 residues. Germline CDR1 reads GTSNPN; CDR2 reads SVGIG (reference sequence). V lost 3 bases to trimming and J lost 4 bases; unmatched junction nucleotides: 19. This chain's CDR3 is CAWRTPPIRGGTGETQYF. The CDR3 region has the DNA TGTGCCTGGAGGACCCCCCCTATTCGGGGGGGAACGGGAGAGACCCAGTACTTC.

V usage is TRBV28 and J usage is TRBJ2-5; no definite D call. Germline V CDR1 and CDR2: MDHEN, SYDVKM. The length of the CDR3 is 15 residues. Trimming removed 5 bases from V and 2 bases from J, with 15 bases in between. The CDR3: CASSTLTEKQETQYF. CDR3 coding DNA: TGTGCCAGCAGTACCCTGACGGAAAAGCAAGAGACCCAGTACTTC.

The genes are TRBV7-9 and TRBJ1-3, with a weak D call TRBD1 (6 bases). The CDR3 loop spans 14 amino acids. Germline CDR1 reads SEHNR; CDR2 reads FQNEAQ (reference sequence). V lost 5 bases to trimming and J lost 3 bases, with 11 bases between them. The CDR3 sequence is CASSPGHDGNTIYF. CDR3 DNA: TGTGCCAGCAGCCCGGGACACGATGGAAACACCATATATTTT.